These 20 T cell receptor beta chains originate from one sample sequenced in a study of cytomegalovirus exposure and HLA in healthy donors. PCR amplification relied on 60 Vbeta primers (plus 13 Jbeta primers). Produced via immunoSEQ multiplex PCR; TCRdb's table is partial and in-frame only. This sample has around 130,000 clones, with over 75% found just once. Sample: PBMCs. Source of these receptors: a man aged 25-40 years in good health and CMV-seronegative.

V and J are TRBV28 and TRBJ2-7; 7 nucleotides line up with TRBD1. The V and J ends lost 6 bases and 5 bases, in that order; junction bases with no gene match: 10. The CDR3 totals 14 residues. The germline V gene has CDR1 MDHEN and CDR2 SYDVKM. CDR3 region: CASRPRQGRHEQYF. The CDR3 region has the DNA TGTGCCAGCAGACCTCGACAGGGAAGGCACGAGCAGTACTTC.

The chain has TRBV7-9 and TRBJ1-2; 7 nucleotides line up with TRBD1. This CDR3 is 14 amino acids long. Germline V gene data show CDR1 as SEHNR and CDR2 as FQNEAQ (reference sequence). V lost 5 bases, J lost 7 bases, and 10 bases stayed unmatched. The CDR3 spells CASSPRQGVSGYTF. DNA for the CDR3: TGTGCCAGCAGCCCAAGACAGGGAGTGAGTGGCTACACCTTC.

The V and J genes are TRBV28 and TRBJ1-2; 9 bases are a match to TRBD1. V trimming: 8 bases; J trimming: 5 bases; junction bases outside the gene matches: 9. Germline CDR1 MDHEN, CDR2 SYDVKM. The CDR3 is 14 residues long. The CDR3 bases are TGTGCCAGCTTTCGCCCGGGGACAGGGTATGGCTACACCTTC. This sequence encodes CASFRPGTGYGYTF.

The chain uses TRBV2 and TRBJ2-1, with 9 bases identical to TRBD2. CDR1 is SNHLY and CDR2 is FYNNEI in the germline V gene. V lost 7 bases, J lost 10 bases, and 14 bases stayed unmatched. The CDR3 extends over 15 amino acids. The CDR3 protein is CASTVAGEGTREQFF. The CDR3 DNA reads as TGTGCCAGCACAGTAGCGGGAGAGGGAACCCGCGAGCAGTTCTTC.

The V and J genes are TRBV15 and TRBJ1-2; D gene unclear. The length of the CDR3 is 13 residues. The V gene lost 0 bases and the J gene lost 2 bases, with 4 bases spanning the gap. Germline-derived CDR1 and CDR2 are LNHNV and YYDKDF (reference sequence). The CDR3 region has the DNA TGTGCCACCAGCAGAGATAGCAACTATGGCTACACCTTC. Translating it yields CATSRDSNYGYTF.

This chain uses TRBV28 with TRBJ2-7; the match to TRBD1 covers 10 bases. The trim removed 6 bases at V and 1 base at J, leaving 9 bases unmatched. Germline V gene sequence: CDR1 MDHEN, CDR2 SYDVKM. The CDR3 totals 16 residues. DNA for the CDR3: TGTGCCAGCAGCCTTTTTGACAGGGGGCCTTCCTACGAGCAGTACTTC. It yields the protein CASSLFDRGPSYEQYF.

CDR3 loop: CASSYQGGGSRFYGYTF. The DNA of the CDR3 is TGTGCCAGCAGCTATCAGGGGGGTGGTAGTCGGTTCTATGGCTACACCTTC. The gene calls are TRBV27 and TRBJ1-2, with 7 bases lining up with TRBD1. Germline trimming cut 6 bases from V and 4 bases from J; bases unmatched to any gene: 17. This CDR3 has 17 residues. Germline values: CDR1 MNHEY, CDR2 SMNVEV (reference sequence).

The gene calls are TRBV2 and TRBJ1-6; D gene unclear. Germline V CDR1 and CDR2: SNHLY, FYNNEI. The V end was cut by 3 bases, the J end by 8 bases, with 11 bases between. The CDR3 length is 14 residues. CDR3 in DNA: TGTGCCAGCAGTGAGAACAGCCAGGATTCACCCCTCCACTTT. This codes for CASSENSQDSPLHF.

This CDR3 is CASSQGLAGVVFNTGELFF. CDR3 coding DNA: TGTGCCAGCAGCCAGGGACTAGCGGGAGTGGTGTTTAACACCGGGGAGCTGTTTTTT. The chain has TRBV9 and TRBJ2-2, with 14 bases lining up with TRBD2. The CDR3 runs 19 residues. The germline CDR1 and CDR2 sequences are SGDLS and YYNGEE. Losses at the gene ends were 4 bases for V and 2 bases for J; bases not matched to a gene: 10.

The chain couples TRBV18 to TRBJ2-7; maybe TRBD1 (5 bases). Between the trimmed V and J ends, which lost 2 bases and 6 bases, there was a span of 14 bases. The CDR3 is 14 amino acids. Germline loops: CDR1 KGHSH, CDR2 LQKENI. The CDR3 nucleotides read TGTGCCAGCTCACCAGCAGCAGGGTACGGCGAGCAGTACTTC. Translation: CASSPAAGYGEQYF.

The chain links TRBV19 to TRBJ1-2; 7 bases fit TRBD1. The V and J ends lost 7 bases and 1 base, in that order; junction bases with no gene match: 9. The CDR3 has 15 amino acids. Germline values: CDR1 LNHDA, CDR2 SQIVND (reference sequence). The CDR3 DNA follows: TGTGCCAGTATACCCCGACAGGGCCTTAACTATGGCTACACCTTC. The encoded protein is CASIPRQGLNYGYTF.

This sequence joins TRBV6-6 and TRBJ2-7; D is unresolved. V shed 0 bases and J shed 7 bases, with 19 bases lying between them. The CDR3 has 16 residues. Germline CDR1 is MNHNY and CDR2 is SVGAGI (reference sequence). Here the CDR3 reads CASSYSIRTKVFEQYF. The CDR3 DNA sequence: TGTGCCAGCAGTTACTCGATAAGAACTAAGGTCTTTGAGCAGTACTTC.

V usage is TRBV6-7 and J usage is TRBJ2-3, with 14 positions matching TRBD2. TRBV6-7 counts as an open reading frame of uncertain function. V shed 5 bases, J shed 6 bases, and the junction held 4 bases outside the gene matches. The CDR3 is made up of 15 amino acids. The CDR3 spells CASSPGTSGSDTQYF. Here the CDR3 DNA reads TGTGCCAGCAGTCCCGGGACTAGCGGGAGTGATACGCAGTATTTT.

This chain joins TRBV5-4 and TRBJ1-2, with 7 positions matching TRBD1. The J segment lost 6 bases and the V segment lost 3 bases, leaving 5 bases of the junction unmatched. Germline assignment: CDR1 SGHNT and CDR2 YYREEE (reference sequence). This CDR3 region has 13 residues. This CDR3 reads CASSSQGEDGYTF. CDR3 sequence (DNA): TGTGCCAGCAGCTCGCAGGGGGAGGATGGCTACACCTTC.

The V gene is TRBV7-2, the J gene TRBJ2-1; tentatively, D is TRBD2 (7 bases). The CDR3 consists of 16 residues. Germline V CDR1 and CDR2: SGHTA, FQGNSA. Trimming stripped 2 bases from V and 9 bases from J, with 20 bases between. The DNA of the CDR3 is TGTGCCAGCAGCTTACGGAACGGGGGGCGGAGTATTGAGCAGTTCTTC. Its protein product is CASSLRNGGRSIEQFF. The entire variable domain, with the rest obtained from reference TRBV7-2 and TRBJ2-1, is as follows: GAGVSQSPSNKVTEKGKDVELRCDPISGHTALYWYRQSLGQGLEFLIYFQGNSAPDKSGLPSDRFSAERTGGSVSTLTIQRTQQEDSAVYLCASSLRNGGRSIEQFFGPGTRLTVL.

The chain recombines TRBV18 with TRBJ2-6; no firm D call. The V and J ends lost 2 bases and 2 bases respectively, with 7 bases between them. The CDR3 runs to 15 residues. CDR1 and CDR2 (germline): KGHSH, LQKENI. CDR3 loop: CASSPLRTGANVLTF. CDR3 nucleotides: TGTGCCAGCTCACCATTGAGAACTGGGGCCAACGTCCTGACTTTC.

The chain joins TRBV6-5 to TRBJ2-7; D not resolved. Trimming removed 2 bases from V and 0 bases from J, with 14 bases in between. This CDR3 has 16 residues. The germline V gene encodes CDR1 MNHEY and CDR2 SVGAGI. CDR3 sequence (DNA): TGTGCCAGCAGTTACGGATTCCAGGCCTCCTCCTACGAGCAGTACTTC. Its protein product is CASSYGFQASSYEQYF.

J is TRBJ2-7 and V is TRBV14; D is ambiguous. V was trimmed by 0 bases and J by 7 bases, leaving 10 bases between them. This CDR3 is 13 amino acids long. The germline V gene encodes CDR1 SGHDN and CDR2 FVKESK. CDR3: CASSQEGTREQYF. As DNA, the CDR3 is TGTGCCAGCAGCCAAGAAGGTACCAGGGAGCAGTACTTC. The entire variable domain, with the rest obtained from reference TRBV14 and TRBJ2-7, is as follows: EAGVTQFPSHSVIEKGQTVTLRCDPISGHDNLYWYRRVMGKEIKFLLHFVKESKQDESGMPNNRFLAERTGGTYSTLKVQPAELEDSGVYFCASSQEGTREQYFGPGTRLTVT.

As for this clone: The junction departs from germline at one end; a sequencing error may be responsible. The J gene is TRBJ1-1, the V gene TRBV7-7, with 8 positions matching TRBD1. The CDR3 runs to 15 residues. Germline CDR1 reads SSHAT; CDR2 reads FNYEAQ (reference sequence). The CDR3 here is CASSPIGTGNTEAFF. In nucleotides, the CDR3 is TGTGCTAGCAGCCCTATCGGGACAGGGAACACTGAAGCTTTCTTT.

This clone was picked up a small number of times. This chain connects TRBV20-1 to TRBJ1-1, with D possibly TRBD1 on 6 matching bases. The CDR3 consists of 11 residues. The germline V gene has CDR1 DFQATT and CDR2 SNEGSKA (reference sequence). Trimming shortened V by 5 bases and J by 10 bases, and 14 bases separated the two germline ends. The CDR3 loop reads CSAPNRELAFF. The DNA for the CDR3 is TGCAGTGCTCCTAACAGGGAACTAGCTTTCTTT.